This T cell receptor beta chain was obtained from a study of blood T cell repertoires in COVID-19. Sequencing was performed with immunoSEQ multiplex PCR; in TCRdb, only in-frame clones are kept and a portion is missing. The sample shows about 140,000 clones, around 82% of them seen only once. In its sample, this clone was seen a few times. This CDR3 has 14 residues. This chain joins TRBV21-1 and TRBJ1-5; the table calls TRBD1, which could not be checked here. TRBV21-1 is a known pseudogene. The source material was peripheral blood. This TCR was recovered from a woman aged 55 to 70 with acute or convalescent COVID-19. CDR3 DNA: TGTGCCAGCACCAGTACAGGGGGGACCCAGCCCCAGCATTTT. Encoded protein: CASTSTGGTQPQHF.